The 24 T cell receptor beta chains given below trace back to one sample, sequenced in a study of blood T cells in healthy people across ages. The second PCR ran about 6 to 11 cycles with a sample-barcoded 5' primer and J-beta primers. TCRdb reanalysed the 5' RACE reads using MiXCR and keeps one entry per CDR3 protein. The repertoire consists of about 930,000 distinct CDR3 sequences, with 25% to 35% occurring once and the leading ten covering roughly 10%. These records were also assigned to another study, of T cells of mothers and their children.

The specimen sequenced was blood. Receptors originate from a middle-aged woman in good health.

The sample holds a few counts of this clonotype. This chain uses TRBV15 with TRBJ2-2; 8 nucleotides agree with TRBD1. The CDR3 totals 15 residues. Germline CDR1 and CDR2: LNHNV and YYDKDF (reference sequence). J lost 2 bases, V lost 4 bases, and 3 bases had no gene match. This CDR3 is CATSKTGVNTGELFF. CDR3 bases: TGTGCCACCAGCAAGACAGGGGTTAACACCGGGGAGCTGTTTTTT. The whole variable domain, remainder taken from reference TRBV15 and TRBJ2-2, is DAMVIQNPRYQVTQFGKPVTLSCSQTLNHNVMYWYQQKSSQAPKLLFHYYDKDFNNEADTPDNFQSRRPNTSFCFLDIRSPGLGDTAMYLCATSKTGVNTGELFFGEGSRLTVL.

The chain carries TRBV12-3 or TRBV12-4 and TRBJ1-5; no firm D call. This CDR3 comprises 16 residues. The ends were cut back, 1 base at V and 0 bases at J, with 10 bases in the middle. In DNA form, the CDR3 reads TGTGCCAGCAGTTTAGGCGGAGAATATAGCAATCAGCCCCAGCATTTT. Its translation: CASSLGGEYSNQPQHF.

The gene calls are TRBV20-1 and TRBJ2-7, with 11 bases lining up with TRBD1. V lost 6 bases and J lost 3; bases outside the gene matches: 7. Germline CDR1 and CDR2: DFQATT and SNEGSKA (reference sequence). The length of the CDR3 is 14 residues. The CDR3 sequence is CSAERTGGIYEQYF. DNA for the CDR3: TGCAGTGCGGAGAGGACAGGGGGCATCTACGAGCAGTACTTC.

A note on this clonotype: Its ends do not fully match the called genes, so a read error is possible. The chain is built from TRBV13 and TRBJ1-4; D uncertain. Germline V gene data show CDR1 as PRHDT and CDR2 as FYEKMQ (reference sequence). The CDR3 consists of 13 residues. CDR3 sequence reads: CASSLRPNEKRFF. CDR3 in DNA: TGTGCCAGCAGCTTACGTCCCAATGAAAAACGGTTTTTT.

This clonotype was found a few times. Here the CDR3 DNA reads TGCAGGGGGGACGGACTTCCCTACGAGCAGTACTTC. Protein product: CRGDGLPYEQYF. The chain joins TRBV20-1 to TRBJ2-7, with D perhaps given as TRBD1 or TRBD2 (5 bases each). Germline V CDR1 and CDR2: DFQATT, SNEGSKA (reference sequence). The CDR3 covers 12 residues.

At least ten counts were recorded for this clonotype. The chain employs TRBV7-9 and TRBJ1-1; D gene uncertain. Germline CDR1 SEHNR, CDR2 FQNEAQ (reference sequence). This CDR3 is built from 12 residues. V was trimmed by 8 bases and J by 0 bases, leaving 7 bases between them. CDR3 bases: TGTGCCAGCTCACGGATGAACACTGAAGCTTTCTTT. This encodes CASSRMNTEAFF.

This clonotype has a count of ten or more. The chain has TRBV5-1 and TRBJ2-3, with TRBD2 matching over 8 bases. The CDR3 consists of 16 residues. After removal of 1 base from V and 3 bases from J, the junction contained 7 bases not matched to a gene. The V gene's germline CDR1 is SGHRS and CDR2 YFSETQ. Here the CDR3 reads CASSLNPAGVTDTQYF. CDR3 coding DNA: TGCGCCAGCAGCTTGAATCCAGCGGGGGTTACAGATACGCAGTATTTT.

The CDR3 loop is CASSLGSGTGYDTQYF. DNA of the CDR3: TGCGCCAGCAGCTTGGGCTCTGGGACAGGGTATGATACGCAGTATTTT. The chain links TRBV5-1 to TRBJ2-3; TRBD1 matches at 9 bases. V shed 0 bases and J 6 bases; nucleotides not matched to a gene: 8. The CDR3 spans 16 residues. Germline V gene lookup returns CDR1 SGHRS and CDR2 YFSETQ.

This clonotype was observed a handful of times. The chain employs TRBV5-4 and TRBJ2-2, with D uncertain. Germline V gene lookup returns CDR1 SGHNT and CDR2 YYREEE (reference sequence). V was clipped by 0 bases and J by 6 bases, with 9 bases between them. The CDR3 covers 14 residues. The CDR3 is CASSLDLNSGELFF. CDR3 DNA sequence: TGTGCCAGCAGCTTGGATTTAAACTCCGGGGAGCTGTTTTTT.

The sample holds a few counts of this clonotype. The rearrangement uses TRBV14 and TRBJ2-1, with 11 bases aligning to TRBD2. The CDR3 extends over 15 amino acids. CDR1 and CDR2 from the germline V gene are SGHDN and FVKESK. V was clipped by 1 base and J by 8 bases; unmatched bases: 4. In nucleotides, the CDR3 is TGTGCCAGCAGCCAAGGACTAGCGGGGCTACATGAGCAGTTCTTC. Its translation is CASSQGLAGLHEQFF.

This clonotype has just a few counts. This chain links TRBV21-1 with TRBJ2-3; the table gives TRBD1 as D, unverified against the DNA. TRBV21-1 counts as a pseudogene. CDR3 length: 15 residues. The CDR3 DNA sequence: TGTGCCAGCAGCCGGGGCAACCCTAGCACAGATACGCAGTATTTT. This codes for CASSRGNPSTDTQYF.

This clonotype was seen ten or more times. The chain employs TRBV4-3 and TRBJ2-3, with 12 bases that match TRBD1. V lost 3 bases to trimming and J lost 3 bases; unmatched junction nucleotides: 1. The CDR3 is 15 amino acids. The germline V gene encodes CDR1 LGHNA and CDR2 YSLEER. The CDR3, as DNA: TGCGCCAGCAGCCAGGGACAGGGGGCGACAGATACGCAGTATTTT. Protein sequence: CASSQGQGATDTQYF.

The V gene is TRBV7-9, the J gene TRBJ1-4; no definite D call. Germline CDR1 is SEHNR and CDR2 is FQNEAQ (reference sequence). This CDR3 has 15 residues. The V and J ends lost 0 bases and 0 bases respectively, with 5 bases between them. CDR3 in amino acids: CASSLALTTNEKLFF. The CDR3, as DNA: TGTGCCAGCAGCTTAGCACTAACAACTAATGAAAAACTGTTTTTT.

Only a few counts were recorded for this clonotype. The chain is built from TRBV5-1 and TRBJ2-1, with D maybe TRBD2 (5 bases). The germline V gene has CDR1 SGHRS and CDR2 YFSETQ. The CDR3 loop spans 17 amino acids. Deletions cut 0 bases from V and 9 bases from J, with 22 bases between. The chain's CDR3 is CASSLGRSIFEYCEQFF. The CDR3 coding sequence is TGCGCCAGCAGCTTGGGGAGGTCCATCTTTGAGTATTGTGAGCAGTTCTTC.

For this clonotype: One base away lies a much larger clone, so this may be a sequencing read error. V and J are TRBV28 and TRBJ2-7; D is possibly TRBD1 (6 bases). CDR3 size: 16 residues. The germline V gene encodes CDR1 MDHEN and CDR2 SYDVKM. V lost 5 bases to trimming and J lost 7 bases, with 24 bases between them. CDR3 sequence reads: CASSGRDRSLYNEQYF. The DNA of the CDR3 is TGTGCCAGCAGTGGACGCGACAGGTCCCTCTACAATGAGCAGTACTTC.

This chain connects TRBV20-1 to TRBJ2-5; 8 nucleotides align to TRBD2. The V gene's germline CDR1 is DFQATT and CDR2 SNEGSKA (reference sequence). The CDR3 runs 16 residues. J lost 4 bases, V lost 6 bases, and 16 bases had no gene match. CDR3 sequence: CSAPGEAAGDLETQYF. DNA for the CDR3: TGCAGTGCCCCCGGGGAGGCAGCGGGGGATTTAGAGACCCAGTACTTC.

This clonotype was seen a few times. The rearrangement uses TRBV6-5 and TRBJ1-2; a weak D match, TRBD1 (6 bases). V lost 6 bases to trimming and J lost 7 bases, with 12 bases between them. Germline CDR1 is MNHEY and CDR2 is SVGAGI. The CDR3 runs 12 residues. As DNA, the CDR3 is TGTGCCAGCAGCCACAACAGGGTTGGCTACACCTTC. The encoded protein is CASSHNRVGYTF.

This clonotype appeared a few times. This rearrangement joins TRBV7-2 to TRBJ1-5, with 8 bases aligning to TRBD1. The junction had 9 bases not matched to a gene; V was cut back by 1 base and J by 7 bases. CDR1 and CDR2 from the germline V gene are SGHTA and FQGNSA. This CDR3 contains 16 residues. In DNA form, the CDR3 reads TGTGCCAGCAGCTTAGAGGTGACAGGGGCGGGACAGCCCCAGCATTTT. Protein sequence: CASSLEVTGAGQPQHF. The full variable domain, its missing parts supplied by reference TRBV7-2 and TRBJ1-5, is GAGVSQSPSNKVTEKGKDVELRCDPISGHTALYWYRQSLGQGLEFLIYFQGNSAPDKSGLPSDRFSAERTGGSVSTLTIQRTQQEDSAVYLCASSLEVTGAGQPQHFGDGTRLSIL.

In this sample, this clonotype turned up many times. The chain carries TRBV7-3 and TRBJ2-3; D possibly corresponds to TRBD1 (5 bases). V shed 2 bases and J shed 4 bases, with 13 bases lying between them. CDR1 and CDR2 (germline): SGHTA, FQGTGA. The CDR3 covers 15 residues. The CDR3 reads CASSLQGQLADTQYF. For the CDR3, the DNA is TGTGCCAGCAGCTTACAAGGACAACTGGCAGATACGCAGTATTTT.

CDR3 sequence reads: CSAALPERGRYEQYF. The CDR3 coding sequence is TGCAGTGCTGCCCTTCCCGAACGGGGCAGGTACGAGCAGTACTTC. This chain links TRBV20-1 with TRBJ2-7; D might be TRBD1 or TRBD2, each matching 5 bases. Trimming took 5 bases from V and 4 from J, leaving 21 bases between them. Germline CDR1 and CDR2: DFQATT and SNEGSKA (reference sequence). The CDR3 runs 15 residues.

The CDR3 DNA sequence: TGCGCCAGCAGTGGCCGAAAGGGACAGCTTCGCGAAGCTAACTCTGGGGCCAACGTCCTGACTTTC. Translation gives CASSGRKGQLREANSGANVLTF. The rearrangement uses TRBV10-1 and TRBJ2-6; 7 bases map to TRBD1. The germline V gene encodes CDR1 WNHNN and CDR2 SYGVQD (reference sequence). The CDR3 runs to 22 residues. Trimming removed 4 bases from V and 0 bases from J; junction bases left unmatched: 21.

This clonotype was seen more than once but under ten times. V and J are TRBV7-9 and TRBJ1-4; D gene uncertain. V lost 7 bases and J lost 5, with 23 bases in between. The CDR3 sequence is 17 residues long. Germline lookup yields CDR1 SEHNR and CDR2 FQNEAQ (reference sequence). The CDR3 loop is CASTAGRAGRPNEKLFF. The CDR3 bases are TGTGCCAGCACCGCGGGGAGGGCAGGACGACCAAATGAAAAACTGTTTTTT.

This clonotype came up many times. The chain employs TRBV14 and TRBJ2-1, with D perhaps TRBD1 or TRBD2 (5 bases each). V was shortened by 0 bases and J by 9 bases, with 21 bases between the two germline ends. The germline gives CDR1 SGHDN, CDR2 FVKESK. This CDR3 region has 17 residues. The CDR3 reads CASSQERFSQGRAEQFF. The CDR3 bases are TGTGCCAGCAGCCAAGAAAGGTTTTCCCAGGGACGAGCTGAGCAGTTCTTC.

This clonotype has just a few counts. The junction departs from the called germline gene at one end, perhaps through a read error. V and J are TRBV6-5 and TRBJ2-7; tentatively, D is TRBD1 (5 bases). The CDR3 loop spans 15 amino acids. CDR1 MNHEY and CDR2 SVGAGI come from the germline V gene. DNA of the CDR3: TGTGCCGGCAGTACAAGGGGCAGGGTGGCCTACGAGCAGTACTTC. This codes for CAGSTRGRVAYEQYF.